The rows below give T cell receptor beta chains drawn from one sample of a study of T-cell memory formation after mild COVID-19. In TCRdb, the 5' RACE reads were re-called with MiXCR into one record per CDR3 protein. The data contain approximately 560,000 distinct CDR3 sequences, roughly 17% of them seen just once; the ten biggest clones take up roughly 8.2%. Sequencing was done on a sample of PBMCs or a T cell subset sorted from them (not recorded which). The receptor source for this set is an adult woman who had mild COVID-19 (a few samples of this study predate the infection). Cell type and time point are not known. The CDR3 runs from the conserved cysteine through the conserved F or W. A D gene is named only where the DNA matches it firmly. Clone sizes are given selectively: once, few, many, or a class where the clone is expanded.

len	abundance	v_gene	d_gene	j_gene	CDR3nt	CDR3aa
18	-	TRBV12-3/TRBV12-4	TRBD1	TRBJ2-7	TGTGCCAGCAGGCGTGGTCGGACAGGGTGGGGGGTCTCCTACGAGCAGTACTTC	CASRRGRTGWGVSYEQYF
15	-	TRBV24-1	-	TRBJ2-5	TGTGCCACCAGTGATCCAAACAGGGACCAAGAGACCCAGTACTTC	CATSDPNRDQETQYF
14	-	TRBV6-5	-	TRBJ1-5	TGTGCCAGCTCGGCCACCCAAAGTAGTCAGCCCCAGCATTTT	CASSATQSSQPQHF
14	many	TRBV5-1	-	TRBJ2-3	TGCGCCAGCAGCTTGGATTCCCCCGCAGATACGCAGTATTTT	CASSLDSPADTQYF
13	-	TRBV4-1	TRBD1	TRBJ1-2	TGCGCCAGCAGCCAAGAGACAGGGAATGGCTACACCTTC	CASSQETGNGYTF
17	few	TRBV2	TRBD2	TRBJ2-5	TGTGCCAGCAGTGAAGGAGGACTAGCGGCCCCTCGGGAGACCCAGTACTTC	CASSEGGLAAPRETQYF
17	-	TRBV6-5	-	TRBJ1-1	TGTGCCAGCAGCTCGCCCATTCTTCGGGCAGTGGGCACTGAAGCTTTCTTT	CASSSPILRAVGTEAFF
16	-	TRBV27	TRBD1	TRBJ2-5	TGTGCCAGCAGTCAGGACGACAGGGTATCGCAAGAGACCCAGTACTTC	CASSQDDRVSQETQYF
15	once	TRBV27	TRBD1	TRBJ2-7	TGTGCCAGCAGTTCACAGGGGGCTTCCCCCTACGAGCAGTACTTC	CASSSQGASPYEQYF
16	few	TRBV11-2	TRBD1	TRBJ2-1	TGTGCCAGCAGCTCCAGGACAGGCCTTTCATACAATGAGCAGTTCTTC	CASSSRTGLSYNEQFF
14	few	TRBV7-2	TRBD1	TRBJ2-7	TGTGCCAGCAGCCGGGACAGGGGGGATCGGGAGCAGTACTTC	CASSRDRGDREQYF
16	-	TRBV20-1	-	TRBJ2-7	TGCAGTGCCAGTAACTCCCCGGGACCCAGCTCCTACGAGCAGTACTTC	CSASNSPGPSSYEQYF
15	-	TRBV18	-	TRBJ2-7	TGTGCCAGCTCACCACCAGGAGGACAGAAGGCCGAGCAGTACTTC	CASSPPGGQKAEQYF
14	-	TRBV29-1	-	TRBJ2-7	TGCAGCGTTGAAGATGGGCCTTTAGGGTACGAGCAGTACTTC	CSVEDGPLGYEQYF
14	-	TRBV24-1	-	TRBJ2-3	TGTGCCACCAGTCCCCCAGATGGCACAGATACGCAGTATTTT	CATSPPDGTDTQYF
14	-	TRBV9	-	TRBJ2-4	TGTGCCAGCAGCGGGCAGGGAGCCAAAAACATTCAGTACTTC	CASSGQGAKNIQYF
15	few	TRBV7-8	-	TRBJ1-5	TGTGCCAGCAGCTTAGCGCAGAGGGTGGATCAGCCCCAGCATTTT	CASSLAQRVDQPQHF
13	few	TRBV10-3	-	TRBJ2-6	TGTGCCACACAGATGTCTGGGGCCAACGTCCTGACTTTC	CATQMSGANVLTF
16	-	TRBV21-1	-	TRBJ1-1	TGTGCCAGCAGCCCGACGAAGACGGGTTTTAACACTGAAGCTTTCTTT	CASSPTKTGFNTEAFF
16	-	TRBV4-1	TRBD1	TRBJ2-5	TGCGCCAGCAGCCAATCCGGGACAGGGGGTGGCGAGACCCAGTACTTC	CASSQSGTGGGETQYF
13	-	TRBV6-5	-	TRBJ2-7	TGTGCCAGCAGGGCTCTGAACTCCTACGAGCAGTACTTC	CASRALNSYEQYF
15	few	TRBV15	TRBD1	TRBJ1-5	TGTGCCACCAGCAGCGACAGGGAGGTCTATCAGCCCCAGCATTTT	CATSSDREVYQPQHF
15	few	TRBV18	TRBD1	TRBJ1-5	TGTGCCAGCTCACCGCGGGACAGGGCTGGACAGCCCCAGCATTTT	CASSPRDRAGQPQHF
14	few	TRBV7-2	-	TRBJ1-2	TGTGCCAGCAGCTTAAGGCGAGGTACCGATGGCTACACCTTC	CASSLRRGTDGYTF
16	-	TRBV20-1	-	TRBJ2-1	TGCAGTGCTAGAGGAAGCGACCGCTACTCCTACAATGAGCAGTTCTTC	CSARGSDRYSYNEQFF
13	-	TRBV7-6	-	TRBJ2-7	TGTGCCAGCAGCTTAGACTTGGGGGACGAGCAGTACTTC	CASSLDLGDEQYF
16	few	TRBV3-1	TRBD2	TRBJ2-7	TGTGCCAGCAGCCAAGAGAGGCTAGCGGGGATCAACGAGCAGTACTTC	CASSQERLAGINEQYF
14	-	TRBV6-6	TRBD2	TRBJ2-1	TGTGCCAGCACCCAGGCTAGCGGGTTCGATGAGCAGTTCTTC	CASTQASGFDEQFF
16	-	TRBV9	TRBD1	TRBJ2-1	TGTGCCAGCAGCCCCTCGGACAGGGAATGGTACAATGAGCAGTTCTTC	CASSPSDREWYNEQFF
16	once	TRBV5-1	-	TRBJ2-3	TGCGCCAGCAGCTTGGCCTTGGCAGTCAACACAGATACGCAGTATTTT	CASSLALAVNTDTQYF
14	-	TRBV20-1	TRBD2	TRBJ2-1	TGCAGTGCTCCTCTAGCGGGAGCATACAATGAGCAGTTCTTC	CSAPLAGAYNEQFF
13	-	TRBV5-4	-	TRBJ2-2	TGTGCCAGCAGCCGGACAGTTACCGGGGAGCTGTTTTTT	CASSRTVTGELFF
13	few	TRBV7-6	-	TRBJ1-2	TGTGCCAGCAGCCCCGATTCTTATTCCGGCTACACCTTC	CASSPDSYSGYTF
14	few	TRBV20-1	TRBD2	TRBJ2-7	TGCAGTGCGGTACTAGCGGGAGGTAGTTGGGAGCAGTACTTC	CSAVLAGGSWEQYF
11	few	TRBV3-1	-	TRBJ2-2	TGTGCCAGCAGGGGGCACGGGGAGCTGTTTTTT	CASRGHGELFF
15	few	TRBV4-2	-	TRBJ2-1	TGTGCCAGCAGCCAAACAGGAAATACCTACAATGAGCAGTTCTTC	CASSQTGNTYNEQFF
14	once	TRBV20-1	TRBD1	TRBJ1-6	TGCAGTGCTAGTAGGGGGCGATTGGATTCACCCCTCCACTTT	CSASRGRLDSPLHF
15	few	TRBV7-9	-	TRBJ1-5	TGTGCCAGCAGTCTCTCAGGACTTAGCAATCAGCCCCAGCATTTT	CASSLSGLSNQPQHF
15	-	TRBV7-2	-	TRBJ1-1	TGTGCCAGCAGCCTTAGACAGGCTGCGAACACTGAAGCTTTCTTT	CASSLRQAANTEAFF
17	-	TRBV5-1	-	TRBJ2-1	TGCGCCAGCAGCTTGGCCAGATCACCCATCTCCTACAATGAGCAGTTCTTC	CASSLARSPISYNEQFF
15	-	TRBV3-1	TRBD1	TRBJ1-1	TGTGCCAGCAGCCAAGAGTACAGGGGAACCACTGAAGCTTTCTTT	CASSQEYRGTTEAFF
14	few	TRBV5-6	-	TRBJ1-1	TGTGCCAGCGAGCAACGGTGGGTGGATGCTGAAGCTTTCTTT	CASEQRWVDAEAFF
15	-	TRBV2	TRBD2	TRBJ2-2	TGTGCCAGCACCTCACTAGCGGGGGACACCGGGGAGCTGTTTTTT	CASTSLAGDTGELFF
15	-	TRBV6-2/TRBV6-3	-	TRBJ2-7	TGTGCCAGCAGTTACCTGGGGGGACCGGCCTACGAGCAGTACTTC	CASSYLGGPAYEQYF
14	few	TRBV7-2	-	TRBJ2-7	TGTGCCAGCAGCTTGAACAGGTCCCCCCCCGAGCAGTACTTC	CASSLNRSPPEQYF
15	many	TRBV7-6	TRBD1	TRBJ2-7	TGTGCCAGCAGCTTAGAGGGACAGCCAGCCTACGAGCAGTACTTC	CASSLEGQPAYEQYF
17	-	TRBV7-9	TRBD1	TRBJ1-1	TGTGCCAGCAGATCGTGGGGACAGGCCTCCAGTGGCACTGAAGCTTTCTTT	CASRSWGQASSGTEAFF
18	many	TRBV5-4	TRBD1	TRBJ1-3	TGTGCCAGCACCCTCCAAACCGGGACAGGGCCGACTGGAAACACCATATATTTT	CASTLQTGTGPTGNTIYF
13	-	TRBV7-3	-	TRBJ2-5	TGTGCCAGCAGCTGGGCGCGGCAAGAGACCCAGTACTTC	CASSWARQETQYF
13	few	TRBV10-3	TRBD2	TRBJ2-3	TGTGCCATCAAGGATTGGGGGGGAGATACGCAGTATTTT	CAIKDWGGDTQYF
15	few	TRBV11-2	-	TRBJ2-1	TGTGCCAGCACGTTACGGAGGAGCTCCTACAATGAGCAGTTCTTC	CASTLRRSSYNEQFF
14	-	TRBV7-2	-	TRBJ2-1	TGTGCCAGCAGCTCCCCGAGAAGTATCCATGAGCAGTTCTTC	CASSSPRSIHEQFF
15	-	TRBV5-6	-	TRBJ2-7	TGTGCCAGCAGCTTCCCAAGTATCGGGTCCTACGAGCAGTACTTC	CASSFPSIGSYEQYF
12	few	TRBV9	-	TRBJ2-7	TGTGCCAGCAGCGTAGGCCCCCACGAGCAGTACTTC	CASSVGPHEQYF